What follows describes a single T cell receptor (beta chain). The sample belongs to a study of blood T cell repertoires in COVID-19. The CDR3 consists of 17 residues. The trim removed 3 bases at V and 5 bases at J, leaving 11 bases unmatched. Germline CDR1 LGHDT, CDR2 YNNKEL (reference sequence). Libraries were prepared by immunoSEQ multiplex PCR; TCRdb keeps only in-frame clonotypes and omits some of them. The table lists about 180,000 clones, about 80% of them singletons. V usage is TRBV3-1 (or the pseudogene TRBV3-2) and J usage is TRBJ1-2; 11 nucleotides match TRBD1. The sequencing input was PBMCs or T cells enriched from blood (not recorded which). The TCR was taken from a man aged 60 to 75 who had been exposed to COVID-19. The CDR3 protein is CASSHSLGGTGGYGYTF. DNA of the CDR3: TGTGCCAGCAGCCATTCCCTGGGCGGGACAGGGGGGTATGGCTACACCTTC.